This T cell receptor beta chain was identified in a study of monozygotic twins with inflammatory bowel disease. TCRdb reworked the 5' RACE reads into one entry per CDR3 protein, no DNA. The listing contains fewer than 400,000 distinct CDR3 sequences. Sequencing was performed on blood. The clonotype originates from a human donor with ulcerative colitis or Crohn's disease, or a healthy co-twin of an affected twin (not recorded which).

The CDR3 loop reads CASSQESYRTGGFGNEQFF. This sequence joins TRBV4-2 and TRBJ2-1; the TCRdb call, TRBD1, lacks DNA for checking. In germline, CDR1 is LGHNA, CDR2 YNFKEQ. This CDR3 spans 19 amino acids.